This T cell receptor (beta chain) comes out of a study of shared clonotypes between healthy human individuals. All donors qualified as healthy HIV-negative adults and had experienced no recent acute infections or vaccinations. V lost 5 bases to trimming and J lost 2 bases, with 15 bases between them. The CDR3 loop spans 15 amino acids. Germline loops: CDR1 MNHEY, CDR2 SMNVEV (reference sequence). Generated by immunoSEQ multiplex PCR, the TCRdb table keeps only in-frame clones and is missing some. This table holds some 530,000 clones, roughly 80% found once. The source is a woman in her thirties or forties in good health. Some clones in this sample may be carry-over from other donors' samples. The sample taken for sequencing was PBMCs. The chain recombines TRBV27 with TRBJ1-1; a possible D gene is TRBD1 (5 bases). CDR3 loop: CASSPLTGENTEAFF. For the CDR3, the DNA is TGTGCCAGCAGTCCCTTGACGGGGGAAAACACTGAAGCTTTCTTT.